One sample yielded the 20 T cell receptor beta chains listed below, sequenced in a study of a mutant IDH1 vaccine in newly diagnosed glioma (dated by TCRdb to 2020 to 2022). Library method: the immunoSEQ multiplex PCR assay. In its TCRdb copy, this immuneACCESS table keeps in-frame sequences only and misses some clones. Where compared with another copy, unresolved V genes explain less than half of these, and the others have no known cause. The sample yields tens of thousands of clones; 80% were counted once. Approximately 3.4% of the sample lies in the top ten. Reading the label with the study, this specimen's time point is: week 35, safety follow-up. A 20-mer mutant IDH1 peptide at 300 micrograms in Montanide made up each vaccine dose, which was injected subcutaneously together with topical imiquimod. Antigens for these TCRs are unknown. The sequencing used PBMCs, collected from a glioma patient whose treatment included an IDH1 peptide vaccine. The receptors here all came from a man aged 40-50 years with glioma. Some clones in this sample may be carry-over from other donors' samples.

The V gene is TRBV19, the J gene TRBJ1-4; D is ambiguous. The germline gives CDR1 LNHDA, CDR2 SQIVND (reference sequence). Trimming pared 1 base from V and 10 bases from J, leaving 13 bases between. This CDR3 has 14 residues. CDR3 coding DNA: TGTGCCAGTAGTATAGGCGGGAGCCGCGGAAAACTGTTTTTT. Encoded protein: CASSIGGSRGKLFF.

The CDR3 protein is CATGPGSSYGYTF. The CDR3 nucleotides are TGTGCCACCGGACCGGGTTCGAGCTATGGCTACACCTTC. The chain uses TRBV27 and TRBJ1-2; D is unclear. Trimming pared 10 bases from V and 4 bases from J, leaving 16 bases between. The CDR3 is made up of 13 amino acids. Germline CDR1 is MNHEY and CDR2 is SMNVEV (reference sequence).

The V gene is TRBV7-3, the J gene TRBJ2-3, with 9 bases fitting TRBD2. In germline, CDR1 is SGHTA, CDR2 FQGTGA. The length of the CDR3 is 14 residues. The V segment lost 4 bases and the J segment 1 base; nucleotides outside the gene matches: 0. The CDR3 here is CASSSSGGTDTQYF. CDR3 DNA sequence: TGTGCCAGCAGCTCTAGCGGGGGCACAGATACGCAGTATTTT.

The gene calls are TRBV6-6 and TRBJ2-5, with TRBD2 identical over 9 bases. The CDR3 length is 15 residues. The V gene's germline CDR1 is MNHNY and CDR2 SVGAGI (reference sequence). Losses at the gene ends were 4 bases for V and 3 bases for J; bases not matched to a gene: 6. The CDR3 region has the DNA TGTGCCAGCAGTTTGCCGACTAGCGGCAAAGAGACCCAGTACTTC. Translated, it gives CASSLPTSGKETQYF.

The rearrangement links TRBV11-2 to TRBJ2-3, with 8 nucleotides matching TRBD2. The CDR3 covers 16 residues. Per the germline V gene, CDR1 is SGHAT and CDR2 is FQNNGV. The V segment lost 4 bases and the J segment 5 bases; nucleotides outside the gene matches: 11. Here the CDR3 reads CASSSAFDGGEDTQYF. The CDR3 DNA sequence: TGTGCCAGCAGCTCCGCATTTGACGGGGGGGAAGATACGCAGTATTTT.

This clone was counted between two and nine times. The same CDR3 is also encoded by other DNA sequences in this sample. The chain recombines TRBV6-5 with TRBJ1-5; D gene uncertain. CDR1 is MNHEY, CDR2 SVGAGI, per germline. This CDR3 has 13 amino acids. Trimming pared 2 bases from V and 5 bases from J, leaving 7 bases between. This CDR3 reads CASSYRLDQPQHF. The CDR3 DNA sequence: TGTGCCAGCAGTTACAGGCTTGATCAGCCCCAGCATTTT.

The J gene is TRBJ2-3, the V gene TRBV7-6, with unresolved D. This CDR3 spans 14 amino acids. With 1 base removed from V and 0 bases from J, the gap between germline ends came to 5 bases. The V gene's germline CDR1 is SGHVS and CDR2 FNYEAQ. This CDR3 is CASSLGTSTDTQYF. CDR3 DNA sequence: TGTGCCAGCAGCTTAGGGACGAGCACAGATACGCAGTATTTT.

By its share, this clone is medium-sized. The V gene is TRBV15, the J gene TRBJ2-6, with unresolved D. The V and J ends lost 0 bases and 0 bases respectively, with 6 bases between them. This CDR3 region has 16 residues. Germline-derived CDR1 and CDR2 are LNHNV and YYDKDF (reference sequence). The CDR3 coding sequence is TGTGCCACCAGCAGAGATATAGGCTCTGGGGCCAACGTCCTGACTTTC. It translates to CATSRDIGSGANVLTF.

V gene TRBV4-3 combines with J gene TRBJ1-2; no definite D call. The ends were cut back, 3 bases at V and 4 bases at J, with 3 bases in the middle. The CDR3 has 11 residues. CDR1 LGHNA and CDR2 YSLEER come from the germline V gene. The CDR3 DNA reads as TGCGCCAGCAGCCATGGCTATGGCTACACCTTC. It is translated as CASSHGYGYTF.

V gene TRBV5-4 combines with J gene TRBJ2-3; D is uncertain. Germline lookup yields CDR1 SGHNT and CDR2 YYREEE (reference sequence). CDR3 length: 15 amino acids. Trimming removed 4 bases from V and 0 bases from J, with 12 bases in between. This CDR3 reads CASSPGSASTDTQYF. The DNA for the CDR3 is TGTGCCAGCAGCCCCGGGTCCGCTAGCACAGATACGCAGTATTTT.

The genes are TRBV27 and TRBJ1-3; no firm D call. From germline, CDR1 is MNHEY and CDR2 SMNVEV (reference sequence). The V and J ends lost 6 bases and 4 bases respectively, with 13 bases between them. The CDR3 is 14 amino acids. The CDR3 region is CASSFGGSGNTIYF. The CDR3 DNA is TGTGCCAGCAGCTTCGGCGGGTCAGGAAACACCATATATTTT.

The rearrangement links TRBV6-1 to TRBJ2-3; 8 bases map to TRBD2. This CDR3 comprises 17 residues. J lost 2 bases, V lost 3 bases, and 10 bases had no gene match. Germline CDR1 reads MNHNS; CDR2 reads SASEGT. CDR3 region: CASSEIGLAAVTDTQYF. DNA of the CDR3: TGTGCCAGCAGTGAGATAGGACTAGCCGCGGTCACAGATACGCAGTATTTT.

The chain has TRBV19 and TRBJ1-4; D possibly corresponds to TRBD1 (5 bases). Germline-derived CDR1 and CDR2 are LNHDA and SQIVND (reference sequence). CDR3 length: 14 amino acids. V lost 3 bases and J lost 6, with 11 bases in between. The DNA for the CDR3 is TGTGCCAGTAGTATTGGGGGGACGTATGAAAAACTGTTTTTT. Protein sequence: CASSIGGTYEKLFF.

In its sample, this clone was seen once. The chain combines TRBV6-4 with TRBJ1-1; D call uncertain. V lost 0 bases and J lost 1, with 6 bases in between. Per germline, CDR1 MRHNA and CDR2 SNTAGT. This CDR3 spans 14 amino acids. The CDR3: CASSDSNRNTEAFF. CDR3 nucleotide sequence: TGTGCCAGCAGTGACTCGAACAGGAACACTGAAGCTTTCTTT.

V gene TRBV10-3 combines with J gene TRBJ2-5; D call uncertain. Trimming left V 10 bases short and J 1 base short, with 16 bases between. Germline V CDR1 and CDR2: ENHRY, SYGVKD. The CDR3 is 14 residues long. The CDR3 loop is CATHQPGSQETQYF. Here the CDR3 DNA reads TGTGCCACCCATCAACCCGGCTCCCAAGAGACCCAGTACTTC.

The CDR3 sequence: CASSWTGGGGANVLTF. The CDR3 nucleotides are TGCGCCAGCAGCTGGACAGGGGGCGGTGGGGCCAACGTCCTGACTTTC. The rearrangement joins TRBV5-1 to TRBJ2-6; 11 bases line up with TRBD1. The germline V gene has CDR1 SGHRS and CDR2 YFSETQ. V dropped 3 bases and J dropped 3; count of bases not matched to a gene: 2. There are 16 residues in the CDR3.

J is TRBJ2-3 and V is TRBV6-4; a weak D match, TRBD2 (7 bases). There are 15 residues in the CDR3. Germline-derived CDR1 and CDR2 are MRHNA and SNTAGT. V dropped 6 bases and J dropped 7 bases, with 20 bases sitting between them. This CDR3 is CASRPGGREFYTQYF. CDR3 sequence (DNA): TGTGCCAGCAGACCGGGGGGCAGGGAGTTTTATACGCAGTATTTT.

Only a few counts were recorded for this clone. V gene TRBV27 combines with J gene TRBJ1-3, with 7 bases that match TRBD1. Germline V gene sequence: CDR1 MNHEY, CDR2 SMNVEV (reference sequence). V was pared by 6 bases and J by 0 bases, with 8 bases of the junction left unmatched. This CDR3 contains 16 residues. CDR3 sequence: CASSRQGWNSGNTIYF. The CDR3, as DNA: TGTGCCAGCAGCAGACAGGGCTGGAACTCTGGAAACACCATATATTTT.

The V and J genes are TRBV4-1 and TRBJ1-3; 9 bases line up with TRBD1. The CDR3 contains 16 residues. V lost 0 bases to trimming and J lost 4 bases; unmatched junction nucleotides: 4. Germline V lookup: CDR1 MGHRA, CDR2 YSYEKL. CDR3 in amino acids: CASSQDGQGYGNTIYF. CDR3 in DNA: TGCGCCAGCAGCCAAGACGGACAGGGGTACGGAAACACCATATATTTT.

This chain links TRBV5-6 with TRBJ2-5; D not resolved. This CDR3 has 15 residues. Germline values: CDR1 SGHDT, CDR2 YYEEEE. Trimming pared 6 bases from V and 2 bases from J, leaving 17 bases between. CDR3 residues: CASNFLSVGQETQYF. CDR3 nucleotides: TGTGCCAGCAACTTCCTGTCAGTGGGTCAAGAGACCCAGTACTTC.